This TCR beta chain was sequenced in a study of T cells after yellow fever vaccination. The study, taken as a whole, reports: In FACS-sorted repertoires, abundant clonotypes from the bulk population could appear as contaminants.

This clonotype was found a few times. Antigen specificity is unknown. TCRdb reanalysed the 5' RACE reads using MiXCR and keeps one entry per CDR3 protein. The sample lists some 130,000 distinct CDR3 sequences, about 6.9% seen once, with under 0.8% in the top ten. The CDR3 has 9 residues. Germline lookup yields CDR1 SQVTM and CDR2 ANQGSEA. V lost 7 bases and J 5 bases, leaving 4 bases between the germline ends. This chain joins TRBV29-1 and TRBJ2-3; the D is unclear. This material consisted of CD4+ T cells sorted from PBMCs, taken 10 days after the yellow fever booster vaccination. The clonotype originates from a man aged 30-40 years who received the YFV17D yellow fever vaccine. CDR3 sequence: CSGGDTQYF. The CDR3 nucleotides are TGCAGCGGAGGAGATACGCAGTATTTT.